This entry is about one TCR beta chain. The treatment is: preoperative locoregional IRX-2 cytokine immunotherapy. Patients received preoperative, locoregional IRX-2 cytokine immunotherapy in a phase Ib study. Only in-frame clones appear in the TCRdb table, and some are missing; sequencing was by immunoSEQ multiplex PCR. In the table there are roughly 35,000 clones, about 95% of which are singletons. This specimen belongs to a study of preoperative IRX-2 immunotherapy in early breast cancer. The clonotype originates from a human donor with breast cancer. The sample was collected from a patient treated with IRX-2 immunotherapy.

CDR3 region: CASSVQGAAGGGYTF. CDR3 DNA sequence: TGTGCCAGCAGCGTACAAGGAGCAGCAGGGGGTGGCTACACCTTC. The chain has TRBV9 and TRBJ1-2; 7 bases match TRBD1. Trimming removed 1 base from V and 7 bases from J; junction bases left unmatched: 10. Germline lookup yields CDR1 SGDLS and CDR2 YYNGEE. The CDR3 sequence is 15 residues long.